The clone carrying this TCR beta chain showed up just a few times. The antigen is unknown. TCRdb re-analysed the 5' RACE reads in MiXCR, keeping a single row per CDR3 protein. The sample has about 76,000 distinct CDR3 sequences, about 11% seen once. V lost 7 bases, J lost 1 base, and 13 bases lay in between. CDR1 and CDR2 (germline): MNHNS, SASEGT. This CDR3 spans 14 amino acids. This record belongs to a study of early T cells in non-severe SARS-CoV-2 infection. At the level of the study: Unsorted whole blood bulk RNA was sequenced, with unpaired chains.

Regarding the study as a whole: VDJdb-based matching was biased toward anti-spike CD8 responses and missed private and CD4 specificities.

The rearrangement links TRBV6-1 to TRBJ1-1; a possible D gene is TRBD1 (6 bases). The source is an adult who was a healthcare worker with PCR-confirmed SARS-CoV-2 infection or an uninfected control (not recorded which). Material: whole blood. CDR3 in amino acids: CASTRQATNTEAFF. Here the CDR3 DNA reads TGTGCCAGCACGCGACAGGCAACGAACACTGAAGCTTTCTTT.